The source of this TCR beta chain is a study of T cell responses to AZD1222 COVID-19 vaccine. Points from the study as a whole: Rises in breadth and depth of Spike-specific TCRs came after two AZD1222 doses.

TCRdb's copy holds only in-frame clones and misses some; the assay was immunoSEQ multiplex PCR. The top ten hold just over 3% of the sample, which has 130,000 to 150,000 clones, 80% to 95% seen once. Regarding this clone: Its antigen is not known.

Sequencing used peripheral blood, obtained on day 0 of AZD1222 vaccination. The receptor was derived from an adult in good health.

In nucleotides, the CDR3 is TGCGCCAGCAGCTTGGGTGACTTCTCCGGCGAAGCTTTCTTT. It is translated as CASSLGDFSGEAFF. This sequence joins TRBV5-1 and TRBJ1-1; unclear D gene. Between the trimmed V and J ends, which lost 0 bases and 8 bases, there was a span of 14 bases. Germline CDR1 and CDR2: SGHRS and YFSETQ. The CDR3 loop spans 14 amino acids.